The next 12 T cell receptor beta chains were all read from a single sample in a study of T-cell reconstitution after alpha-beta-depleted transplantation in children. TCRbeta library construction was performed incorporating unique molecular identifiers. In TCRdb, the PCR reads were re-called with MiXCR into one record per CDR3 protein. The sample records about 600,000 distinct CDR3 sequences, over 10% being singletons. This material consisted of PBMCs, mostly from graft donor cells, taken 360 days after TCRalphabeta/CD19-depleted stem cell transplant. These receptors all come from a male patient between 10 and 17 years old who had a stem cell transplant for acute myeloid leukemia, so the T cells may come from the graft donor.

This chain joins TRBV6-5 and TRBJ2-1, with TRBD2 as a possible D gene (6 bases). Germline assignment: CDR1 MNHEY and CDR2 SVGAGI. V lost 7 bases to trimming and J lost 3 bases, with 16 bases between them. This CDR3 spans 15 amino acids. The CDR3 region is CASTRGSGLYNEQFF. CDR3 nucleotides: TGTGCCAGCACCCGGGGTAGCGGTCTCTACAATGAGCAGTTCTTC.

The rearrangement links TRBV4-3 to TRBJ2-1, with D perhaps matching TRBD1 (6 bases). CDR1 LGHNA and CDR2 YSLEER come from the germline V gene. The V and J ends lost 0 bases and 2 bases respectively, with 11 bases between them. The CDR3 is 16 amino acids. CDR3 residues: CASSQDTGIPYNEQFF. The CDR3 DNA follows: TGCGCCAGCAGCCAAGATACAGGGATCCCCTACAATGAGCAGTTCTTC.

This clonotype has only a few counts. This chain uses TRBV5-1 with TRBJ2-7; 11 bases map to TRBD2. The CDR3 has 15 amino acids. Germline-derived CDR1 and CDR2 are SGHRS and YFSETQ. Trimming removed 3 bases from V and 5 bases from J; junction bases left unmatched: 7. In DNA, the CDR3 is TGCGCCAGCAGCTCGCTAACTAGCGGGAGTAACGAGCAGTACTTC. Amino acid sequence: CASSSLTSGSNEQYF.

The chain employs TRBV7-9 and TRBJ2-1, with 7 bases identical to TRBD1. Germline V gene data show CDR1 as SEHNR and CDR2 as FQNEAQ (reference sequence). Trimming at V came to 5 bases and at J to 9 bases, leaving 16 bases not matched to a gene. The CDR3 contains 16 residues. DNA for the CDR3: TGTGCCAGCAGCCCGACGGGACAGCCGAAACGCAGTGAGCAGTTCTTC. Translation gives CASSPTGQPKRSEQFF.

The table lists this clonotype with a few counts. The gene calls are TRBV10-3 and TRBJ2-7, with 10 positions matching TRBD2. The germline CDR1 and CDR2 sequences are ENHRY and SYGVKD. The CDR3 length is 14 residues. V was pared by 8 bases and J by 3 bases, with 7 bases of the junction left unmatched. This CDR3 reads CAISTGTSVYEQYF. CDR3 bases: TGTGCCATCTCAACCGGGACTAGCGTCTACGAGCAGTACTTC.

V gene TRBV29-1 combines with J gene TRBJ2-3; D may be TRBD1 (6 bases). Per the germline V gene, CDR1 is SQVTM and CDR2 is ANQGSEA. Trimming took 5 bases from V and 2 from J, leaving 11 bases between them. The CDR3 spans 13 residues. CDR3 protein: CSVRTASTDTQYF. CDR3 sequence (DNA): TGCAGCGTTCGGACAGCCTCCACAGATACGCAGTATTTT.

As for this clonotype: This may stem from a read error, because a much larger clone lies one nucleotide away. The V and J genes are TRBV5-6 and TRBJ2-7; the D is unclear. CDR3 length: 11 residues. Trimming pared 2 bases from V and 5 bases from J, leaving 5 bases between. Germline lookup yields CDR1 SGHDT and CDR2 YYEEEE. CDR3 sequence (DNA): TGTGCCAGCAGCTTTACCCACGAGCAGTACTTC. This sequence encodes CASSFTHEQYF.

This chain uses TRBV28 with TRBJ2-7; D may be TRBD1 (6 bases). With 2 bases removed from V and 3 bases from J, the gap between germline ends came to 14 bases. The CDR3 totals 15 residues. Germline CDR1 is MDHEN and CDR2 is SYDVKM. The CDR3 DNA is TGTGCCAGCAGTTTACCTACAGGGACCCTCTACGAGCAGTACTTC. Its protein product is CASSLPTGTLYEQYF. The full variable domain, in which reference TRBV28 and TRBJ2-7 provide the parts outside the CDR3, is DVKVTQSSRYLVKRTGEKVFLECVQDMDHENMFWYRQDPGLGLRLIYFSYDVKMKEKGDIPEGYSVSREKKERFSLILESASTNQTSMYLCASSLPTGTLYEQYFGPGTRLTVT.

The V call is TRBV29-1, the J call TRBJ2-2; 8 positions agree with TRBD2. V trimming: 6 bases; J trimming: 3 bases; junction bases outside the gene matches: 6. Per germline, CDR1 SQVTM and CDR2 ANQGSEA. This CDR3 spans 14 amino acids. The DNA of the CDR3 is TGCAGCGTACAGCGGGGGTTTGACACCGGGGAGCTGTTTTTT. Translated, it gives CSVQRGFDTGELFF.

This sequence joins TRBV29-1 and TRBJ2-1; TRBD2 agrees at 14 bases. The CDR3 contains 17 residues. Germline V CDR1 and CDR2: SQVTM, ANQGSEA. Trimming took 4 bases from V and 7 from J; bases not matched to a gene: 12. The CDR3: CSVGPSFRTSGRNEQFF. The CDR3 DNA sequence: TGCAGCGTTGGGCCCTCCTTTAGGACTAGCGGGAGGAATGAGCAGTTCTTC.

The CDR3 nucleotides read TGCGCCAGCAGCCAAGTTTTGGCAGAATATCAGCCCCAGCATTTT. It codes for CASSQVLAEYQPQHF. The gene calls are TRBV4-3 and TRBJ1-5; D remains ambiguous. This CDR3 has 15 residues. CDR1 is LGHNA, CDR2 YSLEER, per germline. V gave up 1 base and J gave up 5 bases, with 12 bases separating them.

This clonotype was counted only a few times. V usage is TRBV11-3 and J usage is TRBJ2-1; D tentatively reads TRBD1 or TRBD2 (5 bases each). The germline CDR1 and CDR2 sequences are SGHNT and YENEEA. This CDR3 is 17 amino acids long. Trimming pared 6 bases from V and 0 bases from J, leaving 18 bases between. CDR3 bases: TGTGCCAGCAGTTCCAGGGCTAGCTCTACCTCCTACAATGAGCAGTTCTTC. Translated: CASSSRASSTSYNEQFF.